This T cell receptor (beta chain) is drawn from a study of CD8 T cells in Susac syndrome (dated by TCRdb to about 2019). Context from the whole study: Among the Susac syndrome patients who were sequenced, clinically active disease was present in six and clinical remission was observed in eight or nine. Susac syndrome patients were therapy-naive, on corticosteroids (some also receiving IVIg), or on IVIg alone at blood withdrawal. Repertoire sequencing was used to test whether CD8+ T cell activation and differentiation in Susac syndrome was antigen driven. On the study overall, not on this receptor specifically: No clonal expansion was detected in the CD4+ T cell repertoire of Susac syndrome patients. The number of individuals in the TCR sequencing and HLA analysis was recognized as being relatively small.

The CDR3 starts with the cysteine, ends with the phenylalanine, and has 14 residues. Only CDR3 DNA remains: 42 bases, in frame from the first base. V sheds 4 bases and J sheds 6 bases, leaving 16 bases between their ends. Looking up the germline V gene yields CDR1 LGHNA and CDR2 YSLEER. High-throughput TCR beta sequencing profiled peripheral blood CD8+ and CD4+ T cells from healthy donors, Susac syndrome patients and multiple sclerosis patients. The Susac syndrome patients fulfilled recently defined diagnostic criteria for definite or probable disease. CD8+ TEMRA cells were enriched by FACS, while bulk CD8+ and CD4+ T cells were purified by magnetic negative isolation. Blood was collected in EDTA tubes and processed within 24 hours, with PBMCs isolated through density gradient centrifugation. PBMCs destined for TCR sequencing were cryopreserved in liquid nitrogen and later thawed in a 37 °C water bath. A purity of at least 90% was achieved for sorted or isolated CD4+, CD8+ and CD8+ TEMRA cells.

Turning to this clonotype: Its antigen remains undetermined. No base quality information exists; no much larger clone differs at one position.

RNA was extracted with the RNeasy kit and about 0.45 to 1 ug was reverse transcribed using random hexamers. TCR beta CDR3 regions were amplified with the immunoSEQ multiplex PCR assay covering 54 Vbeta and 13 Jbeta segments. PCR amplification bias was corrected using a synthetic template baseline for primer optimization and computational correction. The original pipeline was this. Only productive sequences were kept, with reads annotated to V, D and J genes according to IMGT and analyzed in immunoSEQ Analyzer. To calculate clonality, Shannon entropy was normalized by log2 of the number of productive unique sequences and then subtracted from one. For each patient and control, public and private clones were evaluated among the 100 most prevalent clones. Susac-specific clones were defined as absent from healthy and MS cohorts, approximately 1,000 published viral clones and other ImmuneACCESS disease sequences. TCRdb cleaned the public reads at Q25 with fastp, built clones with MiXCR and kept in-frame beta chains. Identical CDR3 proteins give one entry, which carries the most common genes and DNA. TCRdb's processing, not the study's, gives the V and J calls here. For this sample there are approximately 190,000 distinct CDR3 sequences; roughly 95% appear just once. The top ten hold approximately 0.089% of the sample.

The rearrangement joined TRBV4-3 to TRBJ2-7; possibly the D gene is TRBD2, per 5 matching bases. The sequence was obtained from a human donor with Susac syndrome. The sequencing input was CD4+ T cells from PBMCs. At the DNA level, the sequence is TGCGCCAGCAGCCGGACGGAAGGTCGGGGCGAGCAGTACTTC. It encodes CASSRTEGRGEQYF.